This TCR beta chain was profiled in a study of lymphopenia after photon versus proton radiotherapy. Study-level results: Under photons, naive T cells and diversity fell while effector/memory populations rose. Survival link was tested only in deceased patients; proton benefit remains a possibility.

This CDR3 has 15 amino acids. V lost 1 base to trimming and J lost 7 bases; unmatched junction nucleotides: 9. Germline CDR1 is SEHNR and CDR2 is FQNEAQ (reference sequence). Some clones are missing from TCRdb's copy, which holds only in-frame ones; the method was immunoSEQ multiplex PCR. This table holds over 5,500 clones, approximately 89% found once. About this clone: What it binds is unknown.

The chain has TRBV7-9 and TRBJ2-7, with 8 bases fitting TRBD1. This material consisted of peripheral blood, taken from a patient treated with photon-based radiotherapy. The source of this sequence is a man in his sixties with cholangiocarcinoma. The CDR3: CASSLGTDRGKEQYF. CDR3 DNA: TGTGCCAGCAGCTTAGGAACCGACAGGGGAAAGGAGCAGTACTTC. Full variable domain (outside the CDR3, taken from reference TRBV7-9 and TRBJ2-7): DTGVSQNPRHKITKRGQNVTFRCDPISEHNRLYWYRQTLGQGPEFLTYFQNEAQLEKSRLLSDRFSAERPKGSFSTLEIQRTEQGDSAMYLCASSLGTDRGKEQYFGPGTRLTVT.